Here is one T cell receptor beta chain with its context. Its specificity is unknown. The data are from a study of tissue T cells after allogeneic stem cell transplantation. On the study more broadly: Pathologist review favored tissue samples showing histologically apparent lymphocytes. Overall study findings and caveats: Only a limited share of tissue TCRs appeared in blood or spleen. Anatomically similar tissues had similar TCR repertoires within each patient.

V was pared by 0 bases and J by 1 base, with 13 bases between. The CDR3 spans 17 residues. Germline V lookup: CDR1 SGHTA, CDR2 FQGTGA. Non-transplant comparator patients with other cancers had at least five gastrointestinal samples and no known gastrointestinal disease. Repertoires were generated with immunoSEQ multiplex PCR, while TCRdb's copy carries only in-frame clones and drops some. The table includes 20,000 to 25,000 clones, roughly 80% detected once. The receptor was derived from a female donor aged 60 or older with lung cancer. The material was tissue from the ileum, obtained at autopsy. The V gene is TRBV7-3, the J gene TRBJ2-1, with a weak D call TRBD2 (6 bases). This chain's CDR3 is CASSLTAGRGSYNEQFF. For the CDR3, the DNA is TGTGCCAGCAGCTTAACAGCGGGCCGGGGGTCCTACAATGAGCAGTTCTTC.